This TCR beta chain was identified in a study of cytomegalovirus exposure and HLA in healthy donors. The CDR3 consists of 15 residues. V dropped 2 bases and J dropped 0; count of bases not matched to a gene: 3. Germline-derived CDR1 and CDR2 are SGHDT and YYEEEE. With 60 Vbeta and 13 Jbeta primers, the PCR was carried out. TCRdb's copy holds only in-frame clones and misses some; the assay was immunoSEQ multiplex PCR. The profile shows roughly 180,000 clones, roughly 79% of them singletons. Source material: PBMCs. V is TRBV5-6 and J is TRBJ2-3; TRBD2 matches 7 bases. The receptor's source is a man in his thirties or forties in good health and CMV-seronegative. This CDR3 reads CASSFGAGSTDTQYF. The DNA of the CDR3 is TGTGCCAGCAGCTTCGGAGCGGGAAGCACAGATACGCAGTATTTT.